This TCR beta chain appears in the sequencing data of a study of beta chain features in type 1 diabetes. Since all of the isolated RNA was reverse transcribed, expressed TCRB transcripts were what got sequenced. Assay used: immunoSEQ multiplex PCR; TCRdb lists only in-frame clones, some missing. The data hold 250,000 to 300,000 clones, with 14% observed a single time. Comment on this clone: Its matching antigen is unknown.

Regarding the study as a whole: Fewer junction insertions and more nucleotide deletions appeared in type 1 diabetes patients. All four CD4+ subsets from Type 1 diabetes patients carried moderately but significantly shorter TCRB CDR3s.

V lost 0 bases and J lost 5, with 8 bases in between. The CDR3 length is 13 residues. The germline V gene has CDR1 GTSNPN and CDR2 SVGIG (reference sequence). The V call is TRBV30, the J call TRBJ1-5; D is unresolved. The sequenced material came from naive CD4+ T cells from blood. The sequence came from a young man with type 1 diabetes. In DNA form, the CDR3 reads TGTGCCTGGAGTGTACATCTCGATCAGCCCCAGCATTTT. Amino acids: CAWSVHLDQPQHF.